Below, 27 T cell receptor beta chains from the same sample are listed, as sequenced in a study of blood T cell repertoires in COVID-19. The table came from immunoSEQ multiplex PCR; TCRdb's copy has only in-frame clones and leaves some out. The table records about 260,000 clones, 87% of them present only once. Sequenced: peripheral blood. The receptors originated from a woman aged 50 to 60 with acute or convalescent COVID-19.

The chain uses TRBV28 and TRBJ1-6; D remains ambiguous. Germline assignment: CDR1 MDHEN and CDR2 SYDVKM. The V end lost 1 base, the J end lost 8 bases, and 6 bases lay between the germline ends. The CDR3 loop spans 13 amino acids. In DNA, the CDR3 is TGTGCCAGCAGTTTATCCAGATATTCACCCCTCCACTTT. Its translation: CASSLSRYSPLHF.

The CDR3 here is CSVSSGGAHEKLFF. CDR3 nucleotides: TGCAGCGTCTCCAGTGGGGGGGCTCATGAAAAACTGTTTTTT. The chain couples TRBV29-1 to TRBJ1-4; perhaps TRBD1 as D (6 bases). The ends were cut back, 6 bases at V and 6 bases at J, with 17 bases in the middle. Germline V gene sequence: CDR1 SQVTM, CDR2 ANQGSEA. This CDR3 spans 14 amino acids.

V is TRBV10-3 and J is TRBJ2-5, with 7 bases aligning to TRBD1. The germline gives CDR1 ENHRY, CDR2 SYGVKD. V dropped 5 bases and J dropped 4; count of bases not matched to a gene: 1. The CDR3 totals 12 residues. The CDR3 region has the DNA TGTGCCATCAGTCACAGGGGAGAGACCCAGTACTTC. It is translated as CAISHRGETQYF.

This rearrangement joins TRBV5-1 to TRBJ2-3; 9 bases line up with TRBD1. CDR1 is SGHRS and CDR2 is YFSETQ in the germline V gene. This CDR3 spans 16 amino acids. V was clipped by 3 bases and J by 6 bases; unmatched bases: 11. The CDR3 loop reads CASSWARDRVMDTQYF. The CDR3, as DNA: TGCGCCAGCAGCTGGGCGCGGGACAGGGTGATGGATACGCAGTATTTT.

V is TRBV27 and J is TRBJ2-7; D call uncertain. The CDR3 sequence is 16 residues long. Between the trimmed V and J ends, which lost 4 bases and 0 bases, there was a span of 16 bases. Germline V gene sequence: CDR1 MNHEY, CDR2 SMNVEV (reference sequence). The CDR3 here is CASSSPYYQSSYEQYF. The CDR3 DNA is TGTGCCAGCAGTTCCCCCTACTACCAGAGCTCCTACGAGCAGTACTTC.

This clone was counted only a few times. Written as DNA, the CDR3 is TGTGCCAGCAGTTCCGACAAGATCTATGGCTACACCTTC. Protein product: CASSSDKIYGYTF. This chain connects TRBV2 to TRBJ1-2; D gene unclear. The CDR3 has 13 residues. The germline V gene has CDR1 SNHLY and CDR2 FYNNEI. Trimming took 5 bases from V and 4 from J, leaving 11 bases between them.

The gene calls are TRBV28 and TRBJ2-1; 7 bases are shared with TRBD1. This CDR3 has 14 amino acids. V dropped 8 bases and J dropped 0; count of bases not matched to a gene: 4. From germline, CDR1 is MDHEN and CDR2 SYDVKM. DNA of the CDR3: TGTGCCAGCTTACAGGGGACCTCCTACAATGAGCAGTTCTTC. It encodes CASLQGTSYNEQFF.

CDR3 residues: CASSFAGTGVEKLFF. CDR3 sequence (DNA): TGTGCCAGCAGCTTTGCCGGGACAGGGGTTGAAAAACTGTTTTTT. V usage is TRBV7-9 and J usage is TRBJ1-4, with TRBD1 matching 10 bases. CDR1 is SEHNR, CDR2 FQNEAQ, per germline (reference sequence). This CDR3 region has 15 residues. After removal of 3 bases from V and 7 bases from J, the junction contained 5 bases not matched to a gene.

The chain uses TRBV2 and TRBJ1-5, with 7 nucleotides matching TRBD1. V was clipped by 6 bases and J by 3 bases; unmatched bases: 8. The CDR3 extends over 15 amino acids. Germline V gene sequence: CDR1 SNHLY, CDR2 FYNNEI. CDR3 in amino acids: CASSTGQSPNQPQHF. CDR3 coding DNA: TGTGCCAGCAGCACGGGACAGTCGCCCAATCAGCCCCAGCATTTT.

V gene TRBV28 combines with J gene TRBJ2-7; TRBD2 aligns across 9 bases. V was pared by 5 bases and J by 0 bases, with 2 bases of the junction left unmatched. The CDR3 contains 14 residues. Per germline, CDR1 MDHEN and CDR2 SYDVKM. The CDR3 DNA sequence: TGTGCCAGCAGTAGTAGCGGGAGCTCCTACGAGCAGTACTTC. As protein: CASSSSGSSYEQYF. Variable domain in full (rest from reference TRBV28 and TRBJ2-7): DVKVTQSSRYLVKRTGEKVFLECVQDMDHENMFWYRQDPGLGLRLIYFSYDVKMKEKGDIPEGYSVSREKKERFSLILESASTNQTSMYLCASSSSGSSYEQYFGPGTRLTVT.

The chain uses TRBV6-4 and TRBJ2-1, with D tentatively TRBD1 (5 bases). Trimming took off 4 bases at V and 8 bases at J, with 12 bases between the two ends. Germline V gives CDR1 MRHNA, CDR2 SNTAGT. This CDR3 has 13 amino acids. CDR3 DNA: TGTGCCAGCAGTGTGGGAAGGGGCGATGAGCAGTTCTTC. This codes for CASSVGRGDEQFF.

This sequence joins TRBV27 and TRBJ1-1; a possible D gene is TRBD1 (5 bases). Trimming took off 2 bases at V and 7 bases at J, with 11 bases between the two ends. The length of the CDR3 is 13 residues. Germline V gives CDR1 MNHEY, CDR2 SMNVEV (reference sequence). The CDR3 sequence is CASSLRTQGEAFF. The CDR3 DNA reads TGTGCCAGCAGTTTAAGGACCCAGGGTGAAGCTTTCTTT.

This clone was counted a single time. The CDR3 DNA is TGTGCCAGCAGTCTAGCGGGAGGCCCAGGCCAAGAGACCCAGTACTTC. This gives the protein CASSLAGGPGQETQYF. The chain joins TRBV4-2 to TRBJ2-5; 11 bases line up with TRBD2. The CDR3 totals 16 residues. Germline V gene data show CDR1 as LGHNA and CDR2 as YNFKEQ. V dropped 6 bases and J dropped 1; count of bases not matched to a gene: 7.

This clone occurred once. The chain employs TRBV12-3 or TRBV12-4 and TRBJ1-2; a possible D gene is TRBD1 (5 bases). The V and J ends lost 5 bases and 12 bases respectively, with 16 bases between them. The CDR3 consists of 12 residues. The CDR3 loop is CASSPTALADTF. In DNA form, the CDR3 reads TGTGCCAGCAGTCCGACAGCCTTAGCGGACACCTTC.

The chain recombines TRBV4-2 with TRBJ2-5, with 10 bases fitting TRBD2. V dropped 4 bases and J dropped 5; count of bases not matched to a gene: 10. The CDR3 is made up of 16 amino acids. From germline, CDR1 is LGHNA and CDR2 YNFKEQ. In DNA, the CDR3 is TGTGCCAGCAGCCCAGGAAGCGGGAGGGCCTCGGAGACCCAGTACTTC. Translating gives CASSPGSGRASETQYF.

The J gene is TRBJ2-2, the V gene TRBV29-1, with TRBD2 matching 8 bases. The CDR3 contains 13 residues. Trimming cost V 4 bases and J 4 bases; bases outside gene matches: 2. Germline CDR1 and CDR2: SQVTM and ANQGSEA. CDR3 coding DNA: TGCAGCGTTGTAAGCGGGGGCACCGGGGAGCTGTTTTTT. Translated, it gives CSVVSGGTGELFF.

J is TRBJ2-7 and V is TRBV6-5; no definite D call. Germline CDR1 MNHEY, CDR2 SVGAGI. This CDR3 comprises 14 residues. Trimming cost V 6 bases and J 5 bases, with 17 bases left between them. The CDR3 protein is CASSSPTPLHEQYF. The CDR3 coding sequence is TGTGCCAGCAGCTCTCCAACACCTCTCCACGAGCAGTACTTC.

The chain carries TRBV29-1 and TRBJ1-1; possible D gene TRBD1, 5 bases. CDR3 length equals 12 residues. Germline CDR1 and CDR2: SQVTM and ANQGSEA. V lost 3 bases, J lost 1 base, and 6 bases lay in between. CDR3 sequence: CSVDRENTEAFF. The CDR3 bases are TGCAGCGTTGACAGGGAGAACACTGAAGCTTTCTTT.

This clone was seen just once. This sequence joins TRBV5-4 and TRBJ2-2; no definite D call. Trimming stripped 0 bases from V and 0 bases from J, with 6 bases between. This CDR3 is built from 15 residues. The germline CDR1 and CDR2 sequences are SGHNT and YYREEE (reference sequence). CDR3 sequence reads: CASSLGLTNTGELFF. CDR3 DNA: TGTGCCAGCAGCTTGGGACTGACGAACACCGGGGAGCTGTTTTTT.

This clone has a single count. The chain has TRBV3-1 (or the pseudogene TRBV3-2) and TRBJ1-1, with no clear D. Germline V CDR1 and CDR2: LGHDT, YNNKEL (reference sequence). CDR3 size: 14 residues. V was clipped by 1 base and J by 0 bases, with 6 bases between them. The CDR3 is CASSQVAVNTEAFF. For the CDR3, the DNA is TGTGCCAGCAGCCAAGTTGCAGTGAACACTGAAGCTTTCTTT.

This sequence joins TRBV7-9 and TRBJ2-7, with 8 bases identical to TRBD1. The CDR3 is 14 amino acids. Germline CDR1 SEHNR, CDR2 FQNEAQ (reference sequence). The V segment lost 8 bases and the J segment 0 bases; nucleotides outside the gene matches: 6. CDR3 in amino acids: CASRSGQGSYEQYF. The DNA of the CDR3 is TGTGCCAGCCGGAGCGGACAGGGCTCCTACGAGCAGTACTTC.

This sequence joins TRBV27 and TRBJ2-7; 15 nucleotides align to TRBD2. Germline-derived CDR1 and CDR2 are MNHEY and SMNVEV (reference sequence). V shed 0 bases, J shed 2 bases, and the junction held 5 bases outside the gene matches. CDR3 size: 18 residues. The CDR3 DNA sequence: TGTGCCAGCAGTTTATCGGGACTAGCGGGAGGATCGCCCTACGAGCAGTACTTC. Translating it yields CASSLSGLAGGSPYEQYF.

This chain uses TRBV30 with TRBJ1-5; 8 nucleotides align to TRBD1. Germline V gene data show CDR1 as GTSNPN and CDR2 as SVGIG (reference sequence). V trimming: 2 bases; J trimming: 6 bases; junction bases outside the gene matches: 3. The CDR3 has 13 residues. CDR3 bases: TGTGCCTGGAGTTACAGGGGGACTCAGCCCCAGCATTTT. This sequence encodes CAWSYRGTQPQHF.

This clone was observed once. V gene TRBV6-1 combines with J gene TRBJ2-5, with 10 bases identical to TRBD1. Unmatched junction bases numbered 9, after V lost 4 bases and J lost 4 bases. Germline V gives CDR1 MNHNS, CDR2 SASEGT. The CDR3 covers 16 residues. CDR3 bases: TGTGCCAGCAGTGGGTGGGGGACAGGGGCTGGAGAGACCCAGTACTTC. Its protein is CASSGWGTGAGETQYF.

The V gene is TRBV2, the J gene TRBJ1-2; 8 bases are shared with TRBD1. The CDR3 length is 14 residues. V lost 5 bases and J lost 4; bases outside the gene matches: 6. Germline V CDR1 and CDR2: SNHLY, FYNNEI. CDR3 sequence reads: CASSRTGSAYGYTF. CDR3 coding DNA: TGTGCCAGCAGTAGGACAGGGTCTGCCTATGGCTACACCTTC.

The chain employs TRBV2 and TRBJ2-2; D is possibly TRBD2 (7 bases). The CDR3 length is 14 residues. CDR1 and CDR2 (germline): SNHLY, FYNNEI. The V and J ends lost 8 bases and 6 bases respectively, with 16 bases between them. CDR3 region: CASGRGAGSGELFF. The CDR3 DNA reads TGTGCCAGCGGACGGGGGGCTGGGTCCGGGGAGCTGTTTTTT.

The gene calls are TRBV7-6 and TRBJ2-7, with 9 bases identical to TRBD1. The CDR3 consists of 14 residues. V shed 5 bases and J 5 bases; nucleotides not matched to a gene: 7. Per the germline V gene, CDR1 is SGHVS and CDR2 is FNYEAQ. CDR3: CASSREQGAHEQYF. The CDR3 DNA is TGTGCCAGCAGCCGAGAACAGGGGGCCCACGAGCAGTACTTC.